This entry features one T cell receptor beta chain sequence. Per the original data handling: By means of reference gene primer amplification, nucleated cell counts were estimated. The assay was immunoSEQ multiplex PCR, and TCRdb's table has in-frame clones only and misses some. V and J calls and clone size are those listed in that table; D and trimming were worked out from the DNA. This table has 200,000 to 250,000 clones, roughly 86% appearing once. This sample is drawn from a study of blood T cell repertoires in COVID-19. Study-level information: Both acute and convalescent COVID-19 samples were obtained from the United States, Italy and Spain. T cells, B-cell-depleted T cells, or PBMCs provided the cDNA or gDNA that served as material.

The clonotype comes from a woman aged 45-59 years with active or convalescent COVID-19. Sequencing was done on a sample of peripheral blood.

In DNA, the CDR3 is TGTGCCAGCAGAAGACTCGCCCTATCCTACGAGCAGTACTTC. Amino acid sequence: CASRRLALSYEQYF. V is TRBV6-6 and J is TRBJ2-7; no firm D call. Germline V gives CDR1 MNHNY, CDR2 SVGAGI (reference sequence). The V end lost 6 bases, the J end lost 1 base, and 13 bases lay between the germline ends. The CDR3 is 14 amino acids.